This TCR beta chain was sequenced in a study of blood T cell repertoires in COVID-19. On the study more broadly: The United States, Italy and Spain provided the acute and convalescent COVID-19 samples. The cDNA or gDNA used as material had been derived from T cells, B-cell-depleted T cells, or PBMCs.

The trim removed 3 bases at V and 0 bases at J, leaving 5 bases unmatched. The CDR3 consists of 17 residues. Germline CDR1 and CDR2: ENHRY and SYGVKD. While infection was still active, Seattle patients were enrolled and then followed longitudinally. Per the authors' pipeline: Reference gene primer amplification gave nucleated cell count estimates. Some clones are missing from TCRdb's copy, which holds only in-frame ones; the method was immunoSEQ multiplex PCR. V, J and clone size are those of that table, while D and trimming were read from the DNA. Here the sample spans approximately 280,000 clones, approximately 84% being singletons.

V gene TRBV10-3 combines with J gene TRBJ2-2; TRBD2 matches at 9 bases. This TCR came from a human donor with COVID-19, enrolled during active disease. The donor label of this sample is uncertain. The sequencing sample was made of peripheral blood. The CDR3 DNA is TGTGCCATCAGTGAAGGGCTAGCGGGAACGAACACCGGGGAGCTGTTTTTT. It codes for CAISEGLAGTNTGELFF.